A single TCR beta chain is shown here with its context. The table lists this clone with many counts. Its antigen remains unidentified. No base quality information exists; no much larger clone differs at one position. These data originate in a study of T cells after posttransplantation cyclophosphamide (dated by TCRdb to between 2015 and 2016). For the wider study: Using TRB sequencing, the study followed how the T cell repertoire rebuilt after myeloablative bone marrow transplantation with posttransplantation cyclophosphamide given as GVHD prophylaxis. Public TRB sequences were compared against a database of over 3,500 sequences linked to responses to pathogens, tumor antigens, self-antigens and alloantigens. Blood from all 30 or so PTCy patients who had 1-year posttransplant specimens underwent TRB sequencing. Because TRA and TRB clonality were tightly correlated in fewer than 10 samples, subsequent TCR analyses were focused on TRB only. Samples from a few dozen PTCy-treated patients and approximately 15 related bone marrow donors of those patients were subjected to antigen receptor sequencing. TRB sequencing was also done on up to roughly 3 additional blood samples from 2 to 5.2 years after transplant in 3 patients, and on pretransplant blood from 4 patients. The research as a whole found: Across the roughly 48 patients, TRB clonality was highly associated with recipient CMV seropositivity and CMV reactivation, and diversity with PTCy was similar to that in the CNI/methotrexate controls. Donor-recipient similarity was low at 1-2 months but rose over the first year, and later blood repertoires were often dominated by donor CD8+ memory clones. The TRB repertoires of T cells infiltrating skin or the GI tract showed only limited overlap with the TRB repertoires found in blood.

Reading the label with the study, this specimen's treatment or condition is: high-dose cyclophosphamide on days +3 and +4 as single-agent GVHD prophylaxis. Busulfan and fludarabine conditioning, a related or unrelated marrow graft, and cyclophosphamide on days +3 and +4 were given to PTCy patients. PTCy-treated patients came from a prospective multi-institutional clinical trial. Peripheral blood and bone marrow mononuclear cells were isolated by Ficoll-Hypaque density centrifugation and were cryopreserved. Genomic DNA was the input for TRB sequencing, which was run either with the immunoSEQ assay at survey resolution or with the hsTCRB kit. For the original study's pipeline: The immunoSEQ software handled initial read processing, and the LymphoSeq R package was used for repertoire analyses. Clonality was computed as 1 minus normalized Shannon entropy; Gini coefficient was also calculated for each TRB dataset. To infer phenotypes in unsorted samples, TRB sequences from sorted subsets of the recipient or donor were mapped onto the unsorted samples of the same recipient. TCRdb took over this immuneACCESS table, retaining in-frame rearrangements with V and J assigned. Such tables are incomplete; in checked studies, under half of the missing clones stem from an unresolved V gene, and the remainder is unexplained. D and trimming come from the DNA, and the V and J calls and clone size come from that table. This sample has 10,000 to 12,000 clones, none of them a singleton. The top ten hold over 11% of the sample.

There are 17 amino acids in the CDR3, from cysteine to phenylalanine inclusive. This entry keeps only the CDR3 DNA: 51 bases, framed from base 1. Taken from the germline V gene, the CDR1 and CDR2 loops are SNHLY and FYNNEI. V is clipped by 4 bases and J by 0 bases, and the sequence between their germline boundaries is 16 bases long. The starting material was PBMCs, obtained after allogeneic stem cell transplant with posttransplant cyclophosphamide. The clonotype comes from a female patient aged 35-55 years who received an allogeneic stem cell transplant from a related donor, was CMV-positive, and had no GVHD. Following a transplant, some T lymphocytes may have been derived from the graft donor. The chain joins TRBV2 to TRBJ1-5; the D gene is possibly TRBD1, with 5 bases matching. This receptor carries the CDR3 CASSVYGRGGSNQPQHF. The nucleotide sequence reads as follows: TGTGCCAGCAGTGTCTATGGAAGGGGAGGTAGCAATCAGCCCCAGCATTTT.